These T cell receptor beta chains were read from a single sample in a study of blood T cell repertoires in COVID-19. Produced via immunoSEQ multiplex PCR; TCRdb's table is partial and in-frame only. The repertoire consists of around 150,000 clones, with about 74% occurring once and the leading ten covering 7% to 9%. Sequencing used peripheral blood. Every receptor here comes from a man between 60 and 75 years old with acute or convalescent COVID-19. CDR3s include the opening cysteine and the closing phenylalanine or tryptophan. A D gene is named only where the DNA matches it firmly. Rows give clone size only sometimes, using once, few, many, or a class for an expanded clone.

V gene: TRBV6-5
D gene: TRBD1
J gene: TRBJ1-4
clone size: .
CDR3 DNA: TGTGCCAGCAGTTCCGCGACAGGGTCGGGTGAAAAACTGTTTTTT
CDR3 protein: CASSSATGSGEKLFF

V gene: TRBV19
D gene: TRBD1
J gene: TRBJ2-7
clone size: few
CDR3 DNA: TGTGCCAGTAGCCCCGGGACAGGGGACTACGAGCAGTACTTC
CDR3 protein: CASSPGTGDYEQYF

V gene: TRBV5-4
D gene: TRBD1
J gene: TRBJ1-4
clone size: .
CDR3 DNA: TGTGCCAGCAGCTTGGAACTTGGGACAGGGGGAGGAGAAAAACTGTTTTTT
CDR3 protein: CASSLELGTGGGEKLFF

V gene: TRBV7-7
D gene: TRBD2
J gene: TRBJ2-1
clone size: .
CDR3 DNA: TGTGCCAGCAGCCCAGCGGGGGCCGGCTACAATGAGCAGTTCTTC
CDR3 protein: CASSPAGAGYNEQFF

V gene: TRBV19
D gene: .
J gene: TRBJ2-1
clone size: .
CDR3 DNA: TGTGCCAGTAGTATAAACAGCTACAATGAGCAGTTCTTC
CDR3 protein: CASSINSYNEQFF

V gene: TRBV7-7
D gene: .
J gene: TRBJ1-6
clone size: few
CDR3 DNA: TGTGCTAGCAGCTTGGGAGGGGATGGCTCACCCCTCCACTTT
CDR3 protein: CASSLGGDGSPLHF

V gene: TRBV20-1
D gene: TRBD2
J gene: TRBJ2-1
clone size: .
CDR3 DNA: TGCAGTGCTAGTAGTCTAGCGGGGGGGCATTACGACAATGAGCAGTTCTTC
CDR3 protein: CSASSLAGGHYDNEQFF

V gene: TRBV15
D gene: .
J gene: TRBJ1-4
clone size: .
CDR3 DNA: TGTGCCACCAGCAGAGGAACCAGGGCAACTAATGAAAAACTGTTTTTT
CDR3 protein: CATSRGTRATNEKLFF

V gene: TRBV7-2
D gene: .
J gene: TRBJ1-5
clone size: few
CDR3 DNA: TGTGCCAGCAGCCCTCGGGGGGATAGCAATCAGCCCCAGCATTTT
CDR3 protein: CASSPRGDSNQPQHF

V gene: TRBV24-1
D gene: .
J gene: TRBJ2-2
clone size: once
CDR3 DNA: TGTGCCACCAGTTCTAACAGGGAGACCGGGGAGCTGTTTTTT
CDR3 protein: CATSSNRETGELFF

V gene: TRBV27
D gene: TRBD1
J gene: TRBJ1-6
clone size: few
CDR3 DNA: TGTGCCAGCAGTCCTAAACCGGGACAGAGAAATTCACCCCTCCACTTT
CDR3 protein: CASSPKPGQRNSPLHF

V gene: TRBV2
D gene: .
J gene: TRBJ2-7
clone size: .
CDR3 DNA: TGTGCCAGCAGCGTCACACCCCAGGGTTCCTACGAGCAGTACTTC
CDR3 protein: CASSVTPQGSYEQYF

V gene: TRBV6-5
D gene: .
J gene: TRBJ1-4
clone size: .
CDR3 DNA: TGTGCCAGCGGAAGGGGCGCAACTAATGAAAAACTGTTTTTT
CDR3 protein: CASGRGATNEKLFF

V gene: TRBV9
D gene: .
J gene: TRBJ1-1
clone size: .
CDR3 DNA: TGTGCCAGCAGCGTTGAGGGTGCAATGGTCACTGAAGCTTTCTTT
CDR3 protein: CASSVEGAMVTEAFF

V gene: TRBV11-2
D gene: .
J gene: TRBJ1-5
clone size: few
CDR3 DNA: TGTGCCAGCAGCTTAGATCAGGGTAGCAATCAGCCCCAGCATTTT
CDR3 protein: CASSLDQGSNQPQHF

V gene: TRBV6-5
D gene: .
J gene: TRBJ2-7
clone size: .
CDR3 DNA: TGTGCCAGCAGTTACGGGCTGAGTTACGAGCAGTACTTC
CDR3 protein: CASSYGLSYEQYF

V gene: TRBV6-1
D gene: .
J gene: TRBJ1-4
clone size: .
CDR3 DNA: TGTGCCAGCAGTGAAAGGGGAGGGGATGAAAAACTGTTTTTT
CDR3 protein: CASSERGGDEKLFF

V gene: TRBV5-6
D gene: .
J gene: TRBJ2-7
clone size: .
CDR3 DNA: TGTGCCAGCAGCTTGTCGGGTTCCGGCAGGGGCTCCCTCCCTGGAGAGCAGTACTTC
CDR3 protein: CASSLSGSGRGSLPGEQYF

V gene: TRBV2
D gene: .
J gene: TRBJ1-4
clone size: .
CDR3 DNA: TGTGCCAGCAACAAAGGATCCCGGGGTGAAAAACTGTTTTTT
CDR3 protein: CASNKGSRGEKLFF

V gene: TRBV29-1
D gene: TRBD1
J gene: TRBJ1-1
clone size: .
CDR3 DNA: TGCAGCGTTGAGGAGAGAACAGACAGGGGGGGCACTGAAGCTTTCTTT
CDR3 protein: CSVEERTDRGGTEAFF

V gene: TRBV5-4
D gene: TRBD2
J gene: TRBJ2-1
clone size: .
CDR3 DNA: TGTGCCAGCAGCCGGATGCCGGGACTAGAGTCCTACAATGAGCAGTTCTTC
CDR3 protein: CASSRMPGLESYNEQFF

V gene: TRBV19
D gene: TRBD1
J gene: TRBJ1-5
clone size: .
CDR3 DNA: TGTGCCAGTAGTGGGACAGGGGGAAATCAGCCCCAGCATTTT
CDR3 protein: CASSGTGGNQPQHF

V gene: TRBV2
D gene: TRBD1
J gene: TRBJ1-1
clone size: .
CDR3 DNA: TGTGCCAGCAGTGATAGGACAGGGGCGCTGGGTACTGAAGCTTTCTTT
CDR3 protein: CASSDRTGALGTEAFF

V gene: TRBV5-4
D gene: .
J gene: TRBJ2-1
clone size: .
CDR3 DNA: TGTGCCAGCAGCTCCGACAGCATAAACTACAATGAGCAGTTCTTC
CDR3 protein: CASSSDSINYNEQFF

V gene: TRBV5-1
D gene: .
J gene: TRBJ2-5
clone size: .
CDR3 DNA: TGCGCCAGCAGGAGAGCGGATCTACAAGAGACCCAGTACTTC
CDR3 protein: CASRRADLQETQYF

V gene: TRBV3-1/TRBV3-2
D gene: .
J gene: TRBJ2-7
clone size: .
CDR3 DNA: TGTGCCAGCAGCGCAAGTCAGGTCGGGGTCGGTGGGTACGAGCAGTACTTC
CDR3 protein: CASSASQVGVGGYEQYF

V gene: TRBV7-6
D gene: TRBD1
J gene: TRBJ2-5
clone size: .
CDR3 DNA: TGTGCCAGCAGCATCGGAAGGGACAGGGGAGAGGAGACCCAGTACTTC
CDR3 protein: CASSIGRDRGEETQYF

V gene: TRBV7-2
D gene: .
J gene: TRBJ1-5
clone size: many
CDR3 DNA: TGTGCCAGCAGCTTACTCCAGGGTAATGGCAATCAGCCCCAGCATTTT
CDR3 protein: CASSLLQGNGNQPQHF

V gene: TRBV11-2
D gene: TRBD2
J gene: TRBJ2-1
clone size: .
CDR3 DNA: TGTGCCAGCAGCTTAGATCTAGGTAGCGGGGGAGACAATGAGCAGTTCTTC
CDR3 protein: CASSLDLGSGGDNEQFF

V gene: TRBV7-2
D gene: TRBD1
J gene: TRBJ1-2
clone size: .
CDR3 DNA: TGTGCCAGCAGCTTTATGGGGACAGGATCCCATGGCTACACCTTC
CDR3 protein: CASSFMGTGSHGYTF

V gene: TRBV2
D gene: TRBD1
J gene: TRBJ1-3
clone size: .
CDR3 DNA: TGTGCCAGCAGTGCATCGACAGGGTTCCTGGGAAACACCATATATTTT
CDR3 protein: CASSASTGFLGNTIYF

V gene: TRBV10-3
D gene: TRBD1
J gene: TRBJ1-4
clone size: .
CDR3 DNA: TGTGCCATCAGTGCAACCGGGACAGAGCTAAAATTT
CDR3 protein: CAISATGTELKF

V gene: TRBV7-2
D gene: TRBD2
J gene: TRBJ2-3
clone size: .
CDR3 DNA: TGTGCCAGCAGCTTAGCGTCCGAGCGGGGGCTCTTTGGTACGCAGTATTTT
CDR3 protein: CASSLASERGLFGTQYF

V gene: TRBV9
D gene: .
J gene: TRBJ2-5
clone size: .
CDR3 DNA: TGTGCCAGCAGCGTAGTTTCAGGGGTTGGTGAGACCCAGTACTTC
CDR3 protein: CASSVVSGVGETQYF

V gene: TRBV19
D gene: TRBD1
J gene: TRBJ1-4
clone size: .
CDR3 DNA: TGTGCCAGTAGTGGACAGGGCCCTAATGAAAAACTGTTTTTT
CDR3 protein: CASSGQGPNEKLFF

V gene: TRBV5-1
D gene: .
J gene: TRBJ1-1
clone size: .
CDR3 DNA: TGCGCCAGCAGCTCAGGGATCGCCACTGAAGCTTTCTTT
CDR3 protein: CASSSGIATEAFF

V gene: TRBV6-2/TRBV6-3
D gene: TRBD1
J gene: TRBJ1-1
clone size: few
CDR3 DNA: TGTGCCAGCAGCAGGGGGCGAGGCACTGAAGCTTTCTTT
CDR3 protein: CASSRGRGTEAFF